A single sample gave rise to the 30 T cell receptor beta chains below, sequenced in a study of T cells in narcolepsy. Method: immunoSEQ multiplex PCR; TCRdb's copy keeps in-frame clones and lacks some. The repertoire holds just over 40,000 clones, with around 89% as singletons. Sequenced sample: CD45RA- memory CD4+ T cells from PBMCs. These receptors all stem from a human donor with narcolepsy.

The rearrangement uses TRBV25-1 and TRBJ2-7; tentative D call: TRBD2 (5 bases). The CDR3 is 15 amino acids. The germline gives CDR1 MGHDK, CDR2 SYGVNS. V gave up 4 bases and J gave up 5 bases, with 18 bases separating them. The CDR3 DNA is TGTGCCAGCAGTGCCGGGGTTTCTGAGACTCACGAGCAGTACTTC. It specifies CASSAGVSETHEQYF.

The V call is TRBV10-1, the J call TRBJ2-7; TRBD1 might be the D (6 bases). Per the germline V gene, CDR1 is WNHNN and CDR2 is SYGVQD (reference sequence). CDR3 length: 11 residues. Trimming left V 6 bases short and J 8 bases short, with 11 bases between. The DNA for the CDR3 is TGCGCCAGCAGGGGGGCCGGGAAGCAGTACTTC. As protein: CASRGAGKQYF.

The rearrangement uses TRBV5-6 and TRBJ1-4; D gene ambiguous. This CDR3 is 13 amino acids long. From germline, CDR1 is SGHDT and CDR2 YYEEEE. Trimming shortened V by 2 bases and J by 4 bases, and 6 bases separated the two germline ends. The CDR3 DNA reads as TGTGCCAGCAGCTTATGGGTTAATGAAAAACTGTTTTTT. Protein: CASSLWVNEKLFF.

This clone was observed a single time. The rearrangement links TRBV6-5 to TRBJ1-2, with 8 bases lining up with TRBD1. The CDR3 sequence is 14 residues long. Germline trimming cut 6 bases from V and 8 bases from J; bases unmatched to any gene: 11. The V gene's germline CDR1 is MNHEY and CDR2 SVGAGI. CDR3 in amino acids: CASRRGGTGGGYTF. The CDR3 DNA follows: TGTGCCAGCAGACGGGGTGGGACAGGAGGGGGCTACACCTTC.

The chain couples TRBV6-1 to TRBJ1-1, with no clear D. This CDR3 has 15 amino acids. Germline loops: CDR1 MNHNS, CDR2 SASEGT. V was shortened by 4 bases and J by 0 bases, with 12 bases between the two germline ends. The CDR3 bases are TGTGCCAGCAGTGGGCAGGACGCCATGAACACTGAAGCTTTCTTT. Translation: CASSGQDAMNTEAFF.

This clone was detected once. The chain employs TRBV5-6 and TRBJ2-1; 12 bases fit TRBD2. From germline, CDR1 is SGHDT and CDR2 YYEEEE. V lost 0 bases to trimming and J lost 6 bases; unmatched junction nucleotides: 1. The CDR3 covers 15 residues. The CDR3: CASSLGLAGANEQFF. DNA for the CDR3: TGTGCCAGCAGCTTGGGACTAGCGGGGGCCAATGAGCAGTTCTTC. The full variable domain, in which reference TRBV5-6 and TRBJ2-1 provide the parts outside the CDR3, is DAGVTQSPTHLIKTRGQQVTLRCSPKSGHDTVSWYQQALGQGPQFIFQYYEEEERQRGNFPDRFSGHQFPNYSSELNVNALLLGDSALYLCASSLGLAGANEQFFGPGTRLTVL.

The chain uses TRBV5-1 and TRBJ1-2, with D possibly TRBD1 on 5 matching bases. This CDR3 is 15 amino acids long. The germline V gene has CDR1 SGHRS and CDR2 YFSETQ. V was clipped by 5 bases and J by 4 bases, with 18 bases between them. CDR3: CASRGEPGLFYGYTF. The CDR3 DNA reads as TGCGCCAGCAGGGGGGAGCCAGGACTATTCTATGGCTACACCTTC.

The chain joins TRBV2 to TRBJ1-5; 7 bases are a match to TRBD1. From germline, CDR1 is SNHLY and CDR2 FYNNEI. J lost 1 base, V lost 4 bases, and 10 bases had no gene match. The CDR3 is 17 amino acids. The chain's CDR3 is CASSGDLGQASNQPQHF. The CDR3 nucleotides read TGTGCCAGCAGTGGGGACCTTGGACAGGCAAGCAATCAGCCCCAGCATTTT.

In nucleotides, the CDR3 is TGTGCCAGCAGTCGGAGCGGGAGCGGGGACGAGCAGTACTTC. It codes for CASSRSGSGDEQYF. The J gene is TRBJ2-7, the V gene TRBV7-8, with 8 bases fitting TRBD2. This CDR3 is 14 amino acids long. The V gene's germline CDR1 is SGHVS and CDR2 FQNEAQ. Trimming took 6 bases from V and 5 from J; bases not matched to a gene: 9. The entire variable domain, with the rest obtained from reference TRBV7-8 and TRBJ2-7, is as follows: GAGVSQSPRYKVAKRGQDVALRCDPISGHVSLFWYQQALGQGPEFLTYFQNEAQLDKSGLPSDRFFAERPEGSVSTLKIQRTQQEDSAVYLCASSRSGSGDEQYFGPGTRLTVT.

CDR3 DNA: TGTGCCAGCAGCGTAAACAGGGTACCGCCCTGTGGAAACACCATATATTTT. It codes for CASSVNRVPPCGNTIYF. The chain uses TRBV9 and TRBJ1-3, with D tentatively TRBD1 (6 bases). Trimming left V 1 base short and J 3 bases short, with 17 bases between. Germline CDR1 and CDR2: SGDLS and YYNGEE. The CDR3 is 17 amino acids.

CDR3 DNA sequence: TGTGCCACAGCGACGGTAAACACCATATATTTT. Translation: CATATVNTIYF. The J gene is TRBJ1-3, the V gene TRBV6-1; no firm D call. The CDR3 has 11 residues. V shed 10 bases and J shed 6 bases, with 10 bases lying between them. Germline V gene sequence: CDR1 MNHNS, CDR2 SASEGT.

The rearrangement uses TRBV7-3 and TRBJ2-2; TRBD2 is a possible D gene (6 bases). The CDR3 is 16 residues long. V lost 5 bases and J lost 0, with 13 bases in between. Germline V CDR1 and CDR2: SGHTA, FQGTGA. The CDR3, as DNA: TGTGCCAGCAGCCCCCGCGGGACCTCGAACACCGGGGAGCTGTTTTTT. Its translation: CASSPRGTSNTGELFF.

The chain links TRBV6-1 to TRBJ1-5; perhaps TRBD1 as D (6 bases). V was pared by 2 bases and J by 0 bases, with 8 bases between. The CDR3 runs to 15 residues. Germline V CDR1 and CDR2: MNHNS, SASEGT. For the CDR3, the DNA is TGTGCCAGCAGTGAAACAGGGTATAGCAATCAGCCCCAGCATTTT. It specifies CASSETGYSNQPQHF.

The V and J genes are TRBV4-2 and TRBJ1-3, with D uncertain. CDR1 and CDR2 from the germline V gene are LGHNA and YNFKEQ. The CDR3 has 15 residues. Trimming removed 1 base from V and 8 bases from J, with 15 bases in between. The CDR3 region is CASSQAARELDTIYF. In DNA, the CDR3 is TGTGCCAGCAGCCAAGCAGCACGCGAGTTGGACACCATATATTTT.

The chain couples TRBV4-3 to TRBJ2-1; a weak D match, TRBD2 (6 bases). This CDR3 spans 14 amino acids. The V end was cut by 3 bases, the J end by 4 bases, with 10 bases between. Germline CDR1 reads LGHNA; CDR2 reads YSLEER. The CDR3 sequence is CASSQGGAYNEQFF. In DNA, the CDR3 is TGCGCCAGCAGCCAGGGCGGGGCGTACAATGAGCAGTTCTTC.

The genes are TRBV2 and TRBJ1-2; D call uncertain. V was shortened by 4 bases and J by 8 bases, with 20 bases between the two germline ends. The CDR3 totals 15 residues. Per germline, CDR1 SNHLY and CDR2 FYNNEI. The CDR3 region has the DNA TGTGCCAGCAGTGCCGCGACTCAAGCGGTGGGAGGCTACACCTTC. This translates into CASSAATQAVGGYTF.

Regarding this clone: No DNA is shown, since the ends of the CDR3 on it are uncertain; the CDR3 is the one TCRdb lists. The rearrangement uses TRBV21-1 and TRBJ2-3. TRBV21-1 corresponds to a pseudogene. From its first to its last residue, the CDR3 has 15 amino acids. The CDR3 sequence: CASSKVACGTDTQYF.

The chain links TRBV6-1 to TRBJ1-2; D is possibly TRBD1 (6 bases). Trimming took 6 bases from V and 3 from J, leaving 14 bases between them. CDR1 MNHNS and CDR2 SASEGT come from the germline V gene. The CDR3 extends over 14 amino acids. For the CDR3, the DNA is TGTGCCAGCAGAATACAGGGTACCTACTATGGCTACACCTTC. Encoded protein: CASRIQGTYYGYTF.

V gene TRBV7-2 combines with J gene TRBJ2-3; 8 nucleotides agree with TRBD1. With V trimmed by 3 bases and J by 5 bases, 1 base remained unmatched. Per the germline V gene, CDR1 is SGHTA and CDR2 is FQGNSA. This CDR3 region has 13 residues. CDR3 DNA: TGTGCCAGCAGCTTCAGGGGGCAAGATACGCAGTATTTT. It codes for CASSFRGQDTQYF.

This rearrangement joins TRBV4-3 to TRBJ1-1; a possible D gene is TRBD1 (6 bases). The V end was cut by 0 bases, the J end by 5 bases, with 13 bases between. This CDR3 is built from 15 residues. CDR1 is LGHNA and CDR2 is YSLEER in the germline V gene. CDR3 nucleotide sequence: TGCGCCAGCAGCCAAGAGGTCAGGGGAATAACTGAAGCTTTCTTT. Protein product: CASSQEVRGITEAFF.

The chain carries TRBV7-8 and TRBJ2-7; 7 nucleotides line up with TRBD2. J was trimmed by 0 bases and V by 8 bases; bases with no gene match: 4. The CDR3 is 13 residues long. Germline CDR1 SGHVS, CDR2 FQNEAQ. The CDR3 here is CASGRGSSYEQYF. Here the CDR3 DNA reads TGTGCCAGCGGCCGCGGGAGCTCCTACGAGCAGTACTTC.

The chain joins TRBV5-1 to TRBJ1-1; no clear D gene. CDR3 length: 13 residues. Trimming took off 0 bases at V and 1 base at J, with 4 bases between the two ends. Germline CDR1 reads SGHRS; CDR2 reads YFSETQ. CDR3 DNA sequence: TGCGCCAGCAGCTTGGGGGCGAACACTGAAGCTTTCTTT. Its protein product is CASSLGANTEAFF.

Here the CDR3 DNA reads TGTGCCAGCAGTCCCGGGACTAGCGGACAAGAGACCCAGTACTTC. Translated: CASSPGTSGQETQYF. V gene TRBV5-4 combines with J gene TRBJ2-5; 11 bases agree with TRBD2. The CDR3 runs to 15 residues. The V segment lost 5 bases and the J segment 2 bases; nucleotides outside the gene matches: 5. Germline CDR1 and CDR2: SGHNT and YYREEE (reference sequence).

J is TRBJ1-2 and V is TRBV7-9, with D unresolved. CDR1 SEHNR and CDR2 FQNEAQ come from the germline V gene (reference sequence). V lost 1 base and J 5 bases, leaving 5 bases between the germline ends. The CDR3 is 12 residues long. The CDR3 DNA sequence: TGTGCCAGCAGCTTAGAAGGGTATGGCTACACCTTC. It encodes CASSLEGYGYTF.

This rearrangement joins TRBV7-9 to TRBJ1-6; no definite D call. The V end lost 3 bases, the J end lost 0 bases, and 18 bases lay between the germline ends. Germline CDR1 reads SEHNR; CDR2 reads FQNEAQ (reference sequence). The CDR3 runs 19 residues. This chain's CDR3 is CASSFYYLPFSSYNSPLHF. Here the CDR3 DNA reads TGTGCCAGCAGCTTCTATTACCTCCCCTTCTCCTCCTATAATTCACCCCTCCACTTT.

V gene TRBV7-8 combines with J gene TRBJ1-2; D is uncertain. The germline gives CDR1 SGHVS, CDR2 FQNEAQ. The germline V and J ends were trimmed by 5 bases and 3 bases, with 10 bases remaining between them. The CDR3 is made up of 13 amino acids. The CDR3 DNA reads TGTGCCAGCAGCCCCCAGACGGACTATGGCTACACCTTC. Its protein product is CASSPQTDYGYTF.

This clone was seen a few times. This rearrangement joins TRBV7-2 to TRBJ1-6, with 9 bases fitting TRBD1. The CDR3 loop spans 15 amino acids. CDR1 is SGHTA and CDR2 is FQGNSA in the germline V gene. Losses at the gene ends were 3 bases for V and 10 bases for J; bases not matched to a gene: 7. The CDR3 reads CASSFITGTGSPLHF. CDR3 sequence (DNA): TGTGCCAGCAGCTTCATTACCGGGACAGGGTCACCCCTCCACTTT. Variable domain in full (rest from reference TRBV7-2 and TRBJ1-6): GAGVSQSPSNKVTEKGKDVELRCDPISGHTALYWYRQSLGQGLEFLIYFQGNSAPDKSGLPSDRFSAERTGGSVSTLTIQRTQQEDSAVYLCASSFITGTGSPLHFGNGTRLTVT.

The chain combines TRBV27 with TRBJ1-1; TRBD1 matches at 12 bases. J gave up 6 bases and V 5 bases, and 7 bases lay outside the gene matches. The CDR3 length is 15 residues. Germline V gene data show CDR1 as MNHEY and CDR2 as SMNVEV (reference sequence). CDR3 loop: CASSSGTGGHSEAFF. The CDR3 DNA reads as TGTGCCAGCAGTAGTGGGACAGGGGGCCATTCTGAAGCTTTCTTT.

The chain links TRBV15 to TRBJ2-7, with D perhaps matching TRBD1 (6 bases). Germline lookup yields CDR1 LNHNV and CDR2 YYDKDF (reference sequence). CDR3 length: 15 amino acids. V was shortened by 3 bases and J by 3 bases, with 15 bases between the two germline ends. CDR3 in DNA: TGTGCCACCAGCAGCGGGACACCCTTAGACTACGAGCAGTACTTC. It specifies CATSSGTPLDYEQYF.

This clone has more than one count but fewer than ten. This chain connects TRBV5-6 to TRBJ1-2; 8 bases align to TRBD1. The CDR3 runs to 11 residues. Germline V gene data show CDR1 as SGHDT and CDR2 as YYEEEE. Trimming cost V 3 bases and J 10 bases; bases outside gene matches: 2. CDR3 sequence: CASSWGQDYTF. CDR3 coding DNA: TGTGCCAGCAGCTGGGGACAGGACTACACCTTC. The full variable domain, with the rest looked up from reference TRBV5-6 and TRBJ1-2, is DAGVTQSPTHLIKTRGQQVTLRCSPKSGHDTVSWYQQALGQGPQFIFQYYEEEERQRGNFPDRFSGHQFPNYSSELNVNALLLGDSALYLCASSWGQDYTFGSGTRLTVV.